This TCR beta chain was captured by sequencing in a study of beta chain features in type 1 diabetes (dated by TCRdb to 2017 to 2018). With respect to the entire study: No differences in mean age, gender distribution, total cell number or subset yield were found between patients and healthy donors. A total of approximately 110,000,000 sorted cells were examined across all samples, and a strong correlation was observed between cell number per subset and RNA yield. The study compared the TCRB repertoires of sorted circulating CD4+ T cell subsets in recently diagnosed type 1 diabetes patients with those in matched healthy donors. Regulatory and stem cell-like memory subsets were obtained from only 8 patients and roughly 8 healthy donors, while naive and central memory subsets were obtained from all 28 donors. Study-wide findings and limitations: Naive, central memory and regulatory TCRB repertoires appeared to be more similar among patients than among healthy donors. In all four CD4+ subsets, TCRB CDR3 length was moderately but significantly shorter in type 1 diabetes patients. Shorter templates might be favored by PCR, yet because patient and control samples were amplified and corrected together, any such skew would affect both groups equally. Because cDNA was sequenced instead of genomic DNA, activated cells with high expression could be over-represented, although the groups did not differ in activation or CD3 levels. Because small numbers of individuals were included in the HLA sub-analyses, any influence of HLA type on TCRB rearrangement was left unresolved. At VDJ recombination sites, patients with type 1 diabetes made fewer insertions and deleted more nucleotides, a pattern implying thymic rearrangement abnormalities.

A single peripheral blood draw of approximately 110 mL on average was collected from each donor into heparinised tubes. Naive, central memory, regulatory and stem cell-like memory CD4+ T cells were sorted on a BD FACSAria II using a panel including CD45RO, CCR7, CD25, CD127, CD95 and CD27. Every sorted population had a purity above 95%. PBMCs were isolated right away by Lymphoprep density gradient centrifugation and were stained directly, without culture. So that batch effects would be minimized, each experiment stained and sorted samples in pairs, pairing one healthy donor with one patient. Concerning this clone itself: Its antigen target is currently unknown. There are no base qualities to consult, and no much larger clone falls within one base.

All of the isolated RNA was reverse transcribed with the High Capacity cDNA Reverse Transcription Kit, so expressed TCRB transcripts were sequenced. Naive, central memory and regulatory T cell samples underwent deep immunoSEQ sequencing, averaging approximately 3.5 million total reads per sample. Sorted cells were lysed in RLT buffer and RNA was extracted with DNase-treated RNeasy Micro or Mini kits, depending on cell number. Each cell subset was processed separately to prevent cross-contamination, with patient and healthy donor samples processed together. The immunoSEQ multiplex PCR was used to amplify TCRB sequences from cDNA, yielding 87-bp fragments that span the CDR3 region. The amplicons were sequenced using the Illumina HiSeq platform. The published analysis was carried out like this. Synthetic template baselines were used to correct PCR bias computationally, reads within Hamming distance 2 were collapsed together, and singletons that could not be merged were discarded. Reads were aligned against IMGT to assign V, D and J genes, CDR3 length and insertions or deletions at six rearrangement sites. Within each subset, clonotype counts were normalized to sorted cell number, and only after that were true diversity and Gini coefficients computed with the tcR R package. The overlap coefficient, calculated on TCRB nucleotide sequences, was used to measure repertoire sharing. The immuneACCESS repertoire file appears here via TCRdb, limited to in-frame rearrangements. These files lack a portion of the clones; in checked studies, under half of the deficit traces to unresolved V genes, and the cause of the others is not known. That table gives V, J and clone size, and the DNA gave D and trimming. The table for this sample lists 35,000 to 45,000 clones; 64% of them were counted only once. The ten biggest clones cover over 2% of the sample.

Sequenced material: Tregs from blood. The intended sense of this specimen's cell subset or site label: regulatory CD4+ T cells. The origin of this receptor is a young woman in good health.

The nucleotides read TGTGCCAGCAGTTACGCAGGGGCAGGGTTGTCCTACGAGCAGTACTTC. It specifies CASSYAGAGLSYEQYF. The rearrangement combines TRBV6-6 with TRBJ2-7; possibly the D gene is TRBD1, per 6 matching bases. Trimming costs V 2 bases and J 1 base, and their ends lie 15 bases apart. The CDR3 runs 16 residues from the cysteine to the phenylalanine. The CDR3 DNA has 48 bases and is translated from base 1. The germline V gene (reference sequence) sets CDR1 to MNHNY and CDR2 to SVGAGI.